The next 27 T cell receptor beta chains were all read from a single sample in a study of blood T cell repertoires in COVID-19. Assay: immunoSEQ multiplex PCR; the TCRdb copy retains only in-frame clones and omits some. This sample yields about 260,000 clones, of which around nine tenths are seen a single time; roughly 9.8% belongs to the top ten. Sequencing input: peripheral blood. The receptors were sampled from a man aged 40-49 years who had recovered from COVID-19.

The CDR3 is CASSQGGYEQFF. The CDR3 nucleotides read TGTGCCAGCAGCCAGGGGGGCTATGAGCAGTTCTTC. The chain recombines TRBV2 with TRBJ2-1, with a weak D call TRBD1 (7 bases). V dropped 6 bases and J dropped 8 bases, with 11 bases sitting between them. Germline V CDR1 and CDR2: SNHLY, FYNNEI. The CDR3 loop spans 12 amino acids.

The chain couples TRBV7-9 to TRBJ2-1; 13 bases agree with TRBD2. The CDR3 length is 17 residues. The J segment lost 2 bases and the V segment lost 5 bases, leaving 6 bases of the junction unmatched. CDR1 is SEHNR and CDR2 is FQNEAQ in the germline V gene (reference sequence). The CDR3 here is CASSARLAGGPYNEQFF. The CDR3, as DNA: TGTGCCAGCAGCGCAAGACTAGCGGGGGGCCCCTACAATGAGCAGTTCTTC.

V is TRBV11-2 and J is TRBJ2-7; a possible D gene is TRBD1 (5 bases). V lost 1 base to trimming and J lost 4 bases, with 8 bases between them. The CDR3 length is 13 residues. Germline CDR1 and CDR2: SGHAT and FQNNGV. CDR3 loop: CASSLGQFYEQYF. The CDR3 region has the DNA TGTGCCAGCAGCTTAGGACAGTTTTACGAGCAGTACTTC.

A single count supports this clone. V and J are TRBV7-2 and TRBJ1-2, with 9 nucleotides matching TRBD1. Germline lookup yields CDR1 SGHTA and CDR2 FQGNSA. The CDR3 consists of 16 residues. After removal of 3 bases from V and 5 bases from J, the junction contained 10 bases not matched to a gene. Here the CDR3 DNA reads TGTGCCAGCAGCTTGGGCAGGACAGGGGTATCATATGGCTACACCTTC. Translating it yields CASSLGRTGVSYGYTF.

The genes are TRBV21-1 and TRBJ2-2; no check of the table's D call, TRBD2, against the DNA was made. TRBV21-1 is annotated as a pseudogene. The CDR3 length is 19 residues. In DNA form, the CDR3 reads TGTGCCAGCAGCGGACAGGGGGATAGACTAGCGGTCGAGGGCGGGGAGCTGTTTTTT. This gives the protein CASSGQGDRLAVEGGELFF.

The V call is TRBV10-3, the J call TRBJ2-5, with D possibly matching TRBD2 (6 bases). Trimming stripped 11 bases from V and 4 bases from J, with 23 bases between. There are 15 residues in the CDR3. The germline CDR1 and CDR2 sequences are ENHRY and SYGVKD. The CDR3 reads CAVGEDAGLGETQYF. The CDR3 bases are TGTGCCGTGGGGGAGGACGCGGGATTGGGAGAGACCCAGTACTTC.

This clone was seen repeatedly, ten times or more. The CDR3 sequence is CASSLLTQDNSPLHF. The CDR3 DNA reads TGTGCCAGCAGCTTGTTAACACAGGATAATTCACCCCTCCACTTT. V and J are TRBV7-8 and TRBJ1-6; perhaps TRBD1 as D (5 bases). The V and J ends lost 3 bases and 5 bases respectively, with 11 bases between them. This CDR3 has 15 amino acids. CDR1 and CDR2 from the germline V gene are SGHVS and FQNEAQ.

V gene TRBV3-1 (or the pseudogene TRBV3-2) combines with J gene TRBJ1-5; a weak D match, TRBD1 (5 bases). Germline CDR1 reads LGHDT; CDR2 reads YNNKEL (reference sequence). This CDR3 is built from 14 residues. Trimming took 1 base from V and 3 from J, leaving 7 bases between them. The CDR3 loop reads CASSQAGFNQPQHF. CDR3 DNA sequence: TGTGCCAGCAGCCAAGCAGGGTTCAATCAGCCCCAGCATTTT.

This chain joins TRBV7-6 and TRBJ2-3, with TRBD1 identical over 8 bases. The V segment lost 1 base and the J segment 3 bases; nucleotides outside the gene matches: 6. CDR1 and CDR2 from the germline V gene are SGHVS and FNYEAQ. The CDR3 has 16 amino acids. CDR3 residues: CASSLGQGSRTDTQYF. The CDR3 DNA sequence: TGTGCCAGCAGCTTAGGACAGGGGAGTAGGACAGATACGCAGTATTTT.

DNA for the CDR3: TGTGCCAGCAGCAAACCTATGGGGGGGGCAGATACGCAGTATTTT. Translated: CASSKPMGGADTQYF. This chain links TRBV6-2 or TRBV6-3 with TRBJ2-3, with 7 bases that match TRBD2. Germline trimming cut 6 bases from V and 4 bases from J; bases unmatched to any gene: 10. Germline-derived CDR1 and CDR2 are MNHEY and SVGEGT. The CDR3 consists of 15 residues.

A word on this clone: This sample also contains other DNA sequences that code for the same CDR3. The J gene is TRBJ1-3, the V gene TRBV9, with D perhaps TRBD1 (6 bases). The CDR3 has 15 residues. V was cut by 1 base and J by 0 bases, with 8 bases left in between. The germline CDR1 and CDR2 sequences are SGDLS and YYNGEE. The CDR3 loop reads CASSVTGSSGNTIYF. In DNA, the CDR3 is TGTGCCAGCAGCGTAACAGGGAGCTCTGGAAACACCATATATTTT.

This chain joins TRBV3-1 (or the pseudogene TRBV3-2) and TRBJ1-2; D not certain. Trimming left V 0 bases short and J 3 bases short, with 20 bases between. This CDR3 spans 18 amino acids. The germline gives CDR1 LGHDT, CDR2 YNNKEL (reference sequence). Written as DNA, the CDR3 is TGTGCCAGCAGCCAAGATCGGAGAGGGAGGAGCTCGCACTATGGCTACACCTTC. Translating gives CASSQDRRGRSSHYGYTF.

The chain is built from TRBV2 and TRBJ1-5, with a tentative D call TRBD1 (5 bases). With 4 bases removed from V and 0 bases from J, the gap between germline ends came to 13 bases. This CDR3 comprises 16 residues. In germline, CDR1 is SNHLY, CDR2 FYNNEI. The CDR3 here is CASSVAREVSNQPQHF. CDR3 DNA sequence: TGTGCCAGCAGTGTAGCCAGGGAAGTTAGCAATCAGCCCCAGCATTTT.

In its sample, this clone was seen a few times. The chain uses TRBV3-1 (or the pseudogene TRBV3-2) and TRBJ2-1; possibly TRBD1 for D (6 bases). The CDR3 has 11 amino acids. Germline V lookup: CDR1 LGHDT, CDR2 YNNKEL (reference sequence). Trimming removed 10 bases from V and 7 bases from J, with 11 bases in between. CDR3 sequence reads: CATSQGNEQFF. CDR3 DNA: TGTGCCACCTCCCAGGGGAATGAGCAGTTCTTC.

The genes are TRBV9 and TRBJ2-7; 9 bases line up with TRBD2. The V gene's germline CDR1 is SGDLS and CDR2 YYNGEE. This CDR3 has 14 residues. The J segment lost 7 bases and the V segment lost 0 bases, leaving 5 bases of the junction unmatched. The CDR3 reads CASSVDLAGREQYF. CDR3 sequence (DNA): TGTGCCAGCAGCGTAGACCTAGCGGGAAGGGAGCAGTACTTC.

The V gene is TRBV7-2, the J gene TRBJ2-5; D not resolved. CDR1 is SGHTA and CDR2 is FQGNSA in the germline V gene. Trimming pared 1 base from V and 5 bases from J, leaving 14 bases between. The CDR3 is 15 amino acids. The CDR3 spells CASSLVISKVETQYF. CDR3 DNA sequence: TGTGCCAGCAGCTTAGTTATTAGCAAGGTTGAGACCCAGTACTTC.

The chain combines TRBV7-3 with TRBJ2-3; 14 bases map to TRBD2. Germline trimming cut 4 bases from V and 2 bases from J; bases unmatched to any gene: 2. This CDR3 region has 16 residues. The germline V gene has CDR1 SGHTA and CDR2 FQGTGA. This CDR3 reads CASSSGLAGVTDTQYF. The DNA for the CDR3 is TGTGCCAGCAGCTCGGGACTAGCGGGAGTCACAGATACGCAGTATTTT.

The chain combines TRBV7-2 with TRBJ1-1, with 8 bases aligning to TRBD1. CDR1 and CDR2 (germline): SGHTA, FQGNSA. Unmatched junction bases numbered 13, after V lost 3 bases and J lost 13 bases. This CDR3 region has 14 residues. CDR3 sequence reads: CASSFQGFYGQGFF. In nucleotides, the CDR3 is TGTGCCAGCAGCTTCCAGGGATTTTATGGACAGGGTTTCTTT.

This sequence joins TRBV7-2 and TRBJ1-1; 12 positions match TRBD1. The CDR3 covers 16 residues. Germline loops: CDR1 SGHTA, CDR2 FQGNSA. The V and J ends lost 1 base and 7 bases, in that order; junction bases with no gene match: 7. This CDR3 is CASSLVGTGGAGEAFF. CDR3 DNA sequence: TGTGCCAGCAGCTTAGTCGGGACAGGGGGCGCCGGTGAAGCTTTCTTT.

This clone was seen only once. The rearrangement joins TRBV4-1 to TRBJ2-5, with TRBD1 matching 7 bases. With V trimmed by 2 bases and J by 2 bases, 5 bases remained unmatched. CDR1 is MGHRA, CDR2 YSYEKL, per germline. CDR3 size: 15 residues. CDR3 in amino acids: CASSQTGALQETQYF. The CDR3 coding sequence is TGCGCCAGCAGCCAAACAGGGGCCCTACAAGAGACCCAGTACTTC.

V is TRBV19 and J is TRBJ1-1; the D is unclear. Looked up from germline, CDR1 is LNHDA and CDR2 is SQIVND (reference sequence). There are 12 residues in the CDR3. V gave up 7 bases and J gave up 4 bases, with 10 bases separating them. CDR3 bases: TGTGCCAGTACGAGCAAAAGCACTGAAGCTTTCTTT. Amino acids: CASTSKSTEAFF.

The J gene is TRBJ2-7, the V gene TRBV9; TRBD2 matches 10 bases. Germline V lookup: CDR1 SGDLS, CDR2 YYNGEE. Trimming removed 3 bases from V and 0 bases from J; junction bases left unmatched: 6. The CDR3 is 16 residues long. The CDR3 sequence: CASSEAPSGSSYEQYF. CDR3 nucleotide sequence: TGTGCCAGCAGCGAGGCCCCTAGCGGGAGCTCCTACGAGCAGTACTTC.

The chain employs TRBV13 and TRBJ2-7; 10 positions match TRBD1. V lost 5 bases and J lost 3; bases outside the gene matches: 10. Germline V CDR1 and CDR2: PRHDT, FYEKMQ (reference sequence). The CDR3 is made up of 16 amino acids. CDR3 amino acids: CASSVAGTGAFYEQYF. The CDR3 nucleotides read TGTGCCAGCAGCGTAGCCGGGACAGGGGCATTCTACGAGCAGTACTTC.

The CDR3 nucleotides read TGTGCCAGCAGTGATCCCGGGACCATATATTTT. Its protein product is CASSDPGTIYF. V and J are TRBV6-2 or TRBV6-3 and TRBJ1-3; D gene unclear. V lost 5 bases and J lost 10, with 9 bases in between. CDR3 length equals 11 residues. The germline CDR1 and CDR2 sequences are MNHEY and SVGEGT.

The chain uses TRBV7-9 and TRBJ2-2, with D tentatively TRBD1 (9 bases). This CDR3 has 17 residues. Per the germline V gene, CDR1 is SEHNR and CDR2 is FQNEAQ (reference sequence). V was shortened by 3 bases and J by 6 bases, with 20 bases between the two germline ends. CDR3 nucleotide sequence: TGTGCCAGCAGCTTCCCCTTGGACAGGGGACTAGCCGGGGAGCTGTTTTTT. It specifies CASSFPLDRGLAGELFF.

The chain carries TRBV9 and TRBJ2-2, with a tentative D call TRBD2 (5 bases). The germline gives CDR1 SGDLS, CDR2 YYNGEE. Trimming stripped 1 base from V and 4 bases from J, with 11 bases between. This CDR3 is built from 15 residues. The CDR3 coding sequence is TGTGCCAGCAGCGTATGGGAGCCGCCCACCGGGGAGCTGTTTTTT. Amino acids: CASSVWEPPTGELFF.

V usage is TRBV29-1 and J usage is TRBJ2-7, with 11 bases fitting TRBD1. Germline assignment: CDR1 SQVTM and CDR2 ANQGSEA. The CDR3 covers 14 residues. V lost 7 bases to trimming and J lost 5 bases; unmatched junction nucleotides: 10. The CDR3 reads CSAAQGQGDNEQYF. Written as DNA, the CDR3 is TGCAGCGCCGCCCAGGGACAGGGGGACAACGAGCAGTACTTC.